These 20 T cell receptor beta chains share one sample of origin, sequenced in a study of OX40 agonist ivuxolimab in advanced cancers. Data came from immunoSEQ multiplex PCR; TCRdb stores just in-frame clones and leaves some out. The sample holds around 61,000 clones, roughly 80% seen once. Source: CD4+ or CD8+ T cells sorted from blood, taken in a trial of the OX40 agonist ivuxolimab. Receptor source: an adult with an advanced solid tumor such as melanoma, head and neck, liver or kidney cancer.

The chain links TRBV6-5 to TRBJ1-1; TRBD1 agrees at 8 bases. The CDR3 consists of 12 residues. Germline CDR1 and CDR2: MNHEY and SVGAGI. V dropped 7 bases and J dropped 6; count of bases not matched to a gene: 4. The CDR3, as DNA: TGTGCCAGCATCACGGACAGGGCTGAAGCTTTCTTT. Residues: CASITDRAEAFF.

This clone was counted between two and nine times. The DNA of the CDR3 is TGTGCCAGCAGTGAAAGGAAAGGGGCCAACGTCCTGACTTTC. Amino acid sequence: CASSERKGANVLTF. The rearrangement links TRBV2 to TRBJ2-6; D gene uncertain. V was clipped by 2 bases and J by 4 bases, with 6 bases between them. Germline CDR1 is SNHLY and CDR2 is FYNNEI. CDR3 size: 14 residues.

This sequence joins TRBV2 and TRBJ1-3; no definite D call. Germline V gives CDR1 SNHLY, CDR2 FYNNEI. The CDR3 is 13 residues long. V was pared by 8 bases and J by 0 bases, with 8 bases between. CDR3 DNA sequence: TGTGCCAGCGGGATAGACTCTGGAAACACCATATATTTT. This gives the protein CASGIDSGNTIYF.

The chain carries TRBV20-1 and TRBJ1-4; no definite D call. Germline V gene data show CDR1 as DFQATT and CDR2 as SNEGSKA (reference sequence). V lost 3 bases, J lost 8 bases, and 7 bases lay in between. The CDR3 contains 11 residues. In DNA form, the CDR3 reads TGCAGTGCTAGCCTAGACGAAAAACTGTTTTTT. It codes for CSASLDEKLFF.

This clone was recorded once. The V and J genes are TRBV5-5 and TRBJ2-1; 7 bases match TRBD2. This CDR3 spans 12 amino acids. Losses at the gene ends were 7 bases for V and 10 bases for J; bases not matched to a gene: 8. Germline-derived CDR1 and CDR2 are SGHKS and YYEKEE (reference sequence). CDR3 nucleotides: TGTGCCAGCGCCCGGGAAGCGGGAGAGCAGTTCTTC. Its translation: CASAREAGEQFF.

The rearrangement links TRBV6-5 to TRBJ2-5, with D perhaps TRBD2 (6 bases). This CDR3 has 14 residues. Trimming pared 6 bases from V and 0 bases from J, leaving 11 bases between. Per germline, CDR1 MNHEY and CDR2 SVGAGI. The CDR3: CASRAGGHQETQYF. CDR3 bases: TGTGCCAGCAGGGCCGGGGGACACCAAGAGACCCAGTACTTC.

This chain uses TRBV2 with TRBJ1-2, with 7 bases lining up with TRBD1. Germline loops: CDR1 SNHLY, CDR2 FYNNEI. With 6 bases clipped from V and 8 bases from J, the junction kept 9 bases outside the gene matches. This CDR3 has 13 amino acids. The CDR3 bases are TGTGCCAGCAGAACCGGGACAGTAAGAGGCTACACCTTC. Its translation: CASRTGTVRGYTF.

CDR3 sequence: CASSLGTSGAVETQYF. In DNA, the CDR3 is TGTGCCAGCAGCTTGGGGACTAGCGGGGCCGTAGAGACCCAGTACTTC. This chain connects TRBV5-5 to TRBJ2-5, with 12 bases that match TRBD2. The germline gives CDR1 SGHKS, CDR2 YYEKEE (reference sequence). The CDR3 runs to 16 residues. Trimming at V came to 0 bases and at J to 4 bases, leaving 4 bases not matched to a gene.

In this sample, this clone turned up a few times. The V and J genes are TRBV19 and TRBJ2-7, with 8 bases fitting TRBD1. The CDR3 consists of 14 residues. Germline V lookup: CDR1 LNHDA, CDR2 SQIVND (reference sequence). With 2 bases clipped from V and 5 bases from J, the junction kept 5 bases outside the gene matches. The CDR3 reads CASSIQGARHEQYF. The CDR3 region has the DNA TGTGCCAGTAGTATACAGGGGGCACGTCACGAGCAGTACTTC.

The chain uses TRBV6-5 and TRBJ1-5, with 10 bases lining up with TRBD1. Trimming removed 5 bases from V and 2 bases from J; junction bases left unmatched: 3. Germline CDR1 and CDR2: MNHEY and SVGAGI. The CDR3 contains 15 residues. The CDR3 nucleotides read TGTGCCAGCAGTCTAGGGACAGGGGGCAATCAGCCCCAGCATTTT. It specifies CASSLGTGGNQPQHF.

The rearrangement links TRBV5-6 to TRBJ2-6; D call uncertain. V lost 0 bases, J lost 4 bases, and 8 bases lay in between. The CDR3 totals 15 residues. Germline lookup yields CDR1 SGHDT and CDR2 YYEEEE. CDR3: CASSLVGLGANVLTF. The CDR3 nucleotides read TGTGCCAGCAGCTTGGTTGGGCTGGGGGCCAACGTCCTGACTTTC.

V and J are TRBV4-3 and TRBJ1-1; 7 bases fit TRBD1. The length of the CDR3 is 14 residues. CDR1 is LGHNA and CDR2 is YSLEER in the germline V gene. Trimming at V came to 4 bases and at J to 0 bases, leaving 2 bases not matched to a gene. CDR3 amino acids: CASSRGQVNTEAFF. In DNA form, the CDR3 reads TGCGCCAGCAGCCGCGGACAGGTGAACACTGAAGCTTTCTTT.

The chain uses TRBV11-3 and TRBJ2-6; 7 positions match TRBD2. The V and J ends lost 2 bases and 1 base, in that order; junction bases with no gene match: 5. Germline V gene sequence: CDR1 SGHNT, CDR2 YENEEA. The CDR3 totals 17 residues. CDR3 nucleotides: TGTGCCAGCAGCTTACTGCTAGCGGCTTCTGGGGCCAACGTCCTGACTTTC. It codes for CASSLLLAASGANVLTF.

This rearrangement joins TRBV27 to TRBJ2-7; 7 bases agree with TRBD2. CDR3 length: 15 residues. Germline CDR1 MNHEY, CDR2 SMNVEV (reference sequence). Trimming at V came to 5 bases and at J to 3 bases, leaving 10 bases not matched to a gene. The CDR3 DNA sequence: TGTGCCAGCAGTACGACCGGGACTAATAACTACGAGCAGTACTTC. It specifies CASSTTGTNNYEQYF.

This clone has a handful of counts. The CDR3 is CASSLGGIGTDTQYF. The CDR3 nucleotides read TGTGCCAGCAGCTTAGGGGGGATCGGCACAGATACGCAGTATTTT. V usage is TRBV7-9 and J usage is TRBJ2-3, with D perhaps being TRBD1 or TRBD2 (5 bases each). Germline CDR1 reads SEHNR; CDR2 reads FQNEAQ (reference sequence). The germline V and J ends were trimmed by 1 base and 1 base, with 9 bases remaining between them. The CDR3 runs to 15 residues.

This clone is a singleton in its sample. The rearrangement uses TRBV7-2 and TRBJ2-5; D is unclear. The CDR3 loop spans 14 amino acids. V lost 5 bases to trimming and J lost 4 bases, with 14 bases between them. Germline lookup yields CDR1 SGHTA and CDR2 FQGNSA. The CDR3 loop is CASSPLGVAETQYF. CDR3 nucleotides: TGTGCCAGCAGCCCTCTTGGGGTGGCAGAGACCCAGTACTTC.

Only one count was recorded for this clone. The genes are TRBV5-1 and TRBJ2-1; no clear D gene. The CDR3 loop spans 14 amino acids. The germline gives CDR1 SGHRS, CDR2 YFSETQ. V gave up 1 base and J gave up 6 bases, with 11 bases separating them. The CDR3 spells CASSLSGWSNEQFF. DNA of the CDR3: TGCGCCAGCAGCTTGTCTGGGTGGAGCAATGAGCAGTTCTTC.

V is TRBV2 and J is TRBJ1-2, with a possible D match to TRBD1 (5 bases). The CDR3 has 14 residues. Germline lookup yields CDR1 SNHLY and CDR2 FYNNEI. Deletions cut 0 bases from V and 8 bases from J, with 13 bases between. The CDR3 loop reads CASSEALRRGGYTF. The DNA for the CDR3 is TGTGCCAGCAGTGAAGCGCTTCGGCGGGGCGGCTACACCTTC.

The CDR3 region is CASSGANVLTF. DNA for the CDR3: TGTGCCAGCTCTGGGGCCAACGTCCTGACTTTC. V usage is TRBV6-6 and J usage is TRBJ2-6; D remains ambiguous. CDR1 and CDR2 (germline): MNHNY, SVGAGI (reference sequence). The CDR3 is 11 residues long. V lost 8 bases, J lost 1 base, and 0 bases lay in between.

The chain's CDR3 is CASSKLGQKDEQYF. The CDR3 DNA reads TGTGCCAGCTCAAAACTAGGACAAAAGGACGAGCAGTACTTC. This chain joins TRBV18 and TRBJ2-7; D is tentatively TRBD1 or TRBD2 (5 bases each). The CDR3 spans 14 residues. Between the trimmed V and J ends, which lost 5 bases and 5 bases, there was a span of 16 bases. Germline CDR1 KGHSH, CDR2 LQKENI.